The 13 T cell receptor beta chains presented below share a single source sample, sequenced in a study of cytomegalovirus exposure and HLA in healthy donors. The PCR used 60 Vbeta and 13 Jbeta primers. Only in-frame clones appear in the TCRdb table, and some are missing; sequencing was by immunoSEQ multiplex PCR. The table lists 150,000 to 200,000 clones, roughly 83% of them singletons, with around 2.3% in the top ten. Sequencing input: PBMCs. The receptors stem from a woman aged 50 to 60 in good health and CMV-seronegative.

CDR3 sequence: CASSLGDRGVRETQYF. CDR3 DNA: TGTGCCAGCAGCTTAGGCGACAGGGGGGTAAGAGAGACCCAGTACTTC. The rearrangement joins TRBV7-9 to TRBJ2-5; TRBD1 aligns across 9 bases. The germline V gene has CDR1 SEHNR and CDR2 FQNEAQ (reference sequence). The CDR3 consists of 16 residues. The V and J ends lost 1 base and 4 bases, in that order; junction bases with no gene match: 7.

The gene calls are TRBV29-1 and TRBJ2-5, with 15 bases that match TRBD2. The CDR3 loop spans 15 amino acids. CDR1 is SQVTM and CDR2 is ANQGSEA in the germline V gene. Germline trimming cut 7 bases from V and 5 bases from J; bases unmatched to any gene: 8. Written as DNA, the CDR3 is TGCAGCGGGACTAGCGGGAGGGCCTCTGGGGAGACCCAGTACTTC. This encodes CSGTSGRASGETQYF.

V usage is TRBV5-1 and J usage is TRBJ2-2; TRBD2 matches at 8 bases. The CDR3 length is 16 residues. The germline CDR1 and CDR2 sequences are SGHRS and YFSETQ. V lost 3 bases to trimming and J lost 4 bases; unmatched junction nucleotides: 8. CDR3 residues: CASSSTAGTSTGELFF. Written as DNA, the CDR3 is TGCGCCAGCAGCTCCACCGCCGGGACTAGCACCGGGGAGCTGTTTTTT.

The CDR3 sequence is CASSLWTSGSRNEQFF. The DNA of the CDR3 is TGTGCCAGCAGTTTATGGACTAGCGGGAGCCGCAATGAGCAGTTCTTC. The V call is TRBV28, the J call TRBJ2-1; TRBD2 matches at 12 bases. The CDR3 sequence is 16 residues long. Germline V gene lookup returns CDR1 MDHEN and CDR2 SYDVKM. The junction had 3 bases not matched to a gene; V was cut back by 0 bases and J by 6 bases.

The CDR3 loop reads CATSRGRTTSGGSYNEQFF. The DNA for the CDR3 is TGTGCCACCAGCAGGGGCAGGACCACTAGCGGGGGTTCCTACAATGAGCAGTTCTTC. The chain links TRBV15 to TRBJ2-1; TRBD2 matches at 11 bases. The CDR3 extends over 19 amino acids. Per the germline V gene, CDR1 is LNHNV and CDR2 is YYDKDF (reference sequence). V lost 3 bases and J lost 1; bases outside the gene matches: 11. The variable domain in full, with the rest retrieved from reference TRBV15 and TRBJ2-1, is DAMVIQNPRYQVTQFGKPVTLSCSQTLNHNVMYWYQQKSSQAPKLLFHYYDKDFNNEADTPDNFQSRRPNTSFCFLDIRSPGLGDTAMYLCATSRGRTTSGGSYNEQFFGPGTRLTVL.

The chain couples TRBV7-2 to TRBJ2-1, with 8 nucleotides matching TRBD1. The CDR3 sequence is 13 residues long. J lost 7 bases, V lost 5 bases, and 4 bases had no gene match. CDR1 and CDR2 from the germline V gene are SGHTA and FQGNSA. The CDR3 DNA reads as TGTGCCAGCAGCCCGGACAGGGCAAATGAGCAGTTCTTC. Translation gives CASSPDRANEQFF.

The genes are TRBV7-6 and TRBJ2-7, with 9 positions matching TRBD2. The CDR3 covers 15 residues. Germline V lookup: CDR1 SGHVS, CDR2 FNYEAQ. V shed 5 bases, J shed 4 bases, and the junction held 9 bases outside the gene matches. The CDR3 sequence: CASSAVSTSGYEQYF. CDR3 bases: TGTGCCAGCAGCGCCGTATCGACTAGCGGATACGAGCAGTACTTC.

This clone came up a few times. The chain carries TRBV18 and TRBJ1-5; D remains ambiguous. In germline, CDR1 is KGHSH, CDR2 LQKENI. This CDR3 is built from 13 residues. The V and J ends lost 2 bases and 3 bases respectively, with 5 bases between them. The CDR3 DNA reads TGTGCCAGCTCACCAGGAGCCAATCAGCCCCAGCATTTT. It specifies CASSPGANQPQHF.

The chain combines TRBV11-2 with TRBJ1-6; possibly TRBD1 for D (6 bases). In germline, CDR1 is SGHAT, CDR2 FQNNGV. The CDR3 consists of 13 residues. The V end was cut by 6 bases, the J end by 10 bases, with 13 bases between. The DNA for the CDR3 is TGTGCCAGCAGTACAACAGGGAAATCACCCCTCCACTTT. Amino acid sequence: CASSTTGKSPLHF.

This chain connects TRBV6-1 to TRBJ1-5; D possibly corresponds to TRBD1 (6 bases). Trimming left V 6 bases short and J 7 bases short, with 19 bases between. In germline, CDR1 is MNHNS, CDR2 SASEGT. The CDR3 runs 15 residues. The CDR3 DNA sequence: TGTGCCAGCAGGGGATGGCTGGCAGGGGTCCAGCCCCAGCATTTT. It translates to CASRGWLAGVQPQHF.

Comments on this clone: One junction end does not reproduce the germline sequence, and a read error may be involved. The V gene is TRBV7-9, the J gene TRBJ2-7, with D perhaps TRBD2 (6 bases). Germline V CDR1 and CDR2: SEHNR, FQNEAQ (reference sequence). The CDR3 spans 15 residues. This chain's CDR3 is CSSSPHPAGRYEQYF. The CDR3 DNA reads as TGTTCCAGCAGCCCACATCCCGCGGGGAGGTACGAGCAGTACTTC.

The count of this clone is one. This chain links TRBV5-8 with TRBJ2-5; 14 bases line up with TRBD2. The J call may be mistaken, given a closer DNA end match to TRBJ2-7. CDR1 and CDR2 (germline): SGHTS, YDEGEE. CDR3 size: 15 residues. The CDR3 bases are TGTGCCAGCAGTCGGACTAGCGGGGGGCTATACGAGCAGTACTTC. It is translated as CASSRTSGGLYEQYF.

V gene TRBV5-6 combines with J gene TRBJ2-6; D remains unclear. Looked up from germline, CDR1 is SGHDT and CDR2 is YYEEEE. This CDR3 is built from 15 residues. Trimming cost V 0 bases and J 0 bases, with 4 bases left between them. The CDR3 DNA is TGTGCCAGCAGCTTGGCGAGCTCTGGGGCCAACGTCCTGACTTTC. Translating gives CASSLASSGANVLTF.